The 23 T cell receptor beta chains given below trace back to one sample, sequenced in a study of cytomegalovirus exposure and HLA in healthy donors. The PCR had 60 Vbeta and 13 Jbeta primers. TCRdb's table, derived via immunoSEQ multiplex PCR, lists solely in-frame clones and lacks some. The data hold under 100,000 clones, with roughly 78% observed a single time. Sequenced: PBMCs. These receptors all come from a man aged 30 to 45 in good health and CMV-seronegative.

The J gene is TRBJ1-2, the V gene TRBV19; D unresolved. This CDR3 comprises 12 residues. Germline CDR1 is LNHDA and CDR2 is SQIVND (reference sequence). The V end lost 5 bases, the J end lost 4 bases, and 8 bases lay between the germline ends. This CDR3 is CASSGMSYGYTF. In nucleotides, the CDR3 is TGTGCCAGTAGTGGCATGTCCTATGGCTACACCTTC.

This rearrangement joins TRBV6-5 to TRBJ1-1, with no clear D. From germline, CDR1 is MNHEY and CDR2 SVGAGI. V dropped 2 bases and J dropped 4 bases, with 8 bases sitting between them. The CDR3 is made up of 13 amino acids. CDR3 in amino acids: CASSYGPGTEAFF. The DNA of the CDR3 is TGTGCCAGCAGTTACGGGCCTGGCACTGAAGCTTTCTTT.

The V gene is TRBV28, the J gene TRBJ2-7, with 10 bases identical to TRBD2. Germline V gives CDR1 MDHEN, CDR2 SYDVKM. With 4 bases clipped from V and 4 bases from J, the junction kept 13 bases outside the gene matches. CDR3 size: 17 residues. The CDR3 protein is CASSSTGKAGGRYEQYF. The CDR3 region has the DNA TGTGCCAGCAGTTCCACGGGGAAAGCGGGAGGGAGGTACGAGCAGTACTTC.

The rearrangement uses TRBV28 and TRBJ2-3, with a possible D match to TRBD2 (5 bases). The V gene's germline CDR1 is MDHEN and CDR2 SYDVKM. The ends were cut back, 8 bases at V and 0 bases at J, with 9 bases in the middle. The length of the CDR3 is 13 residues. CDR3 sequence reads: CASHSESTDTQYF. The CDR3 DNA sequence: TGTGCCAGCCATAGCGAGAGCACAGATACGCAGTATTTT.

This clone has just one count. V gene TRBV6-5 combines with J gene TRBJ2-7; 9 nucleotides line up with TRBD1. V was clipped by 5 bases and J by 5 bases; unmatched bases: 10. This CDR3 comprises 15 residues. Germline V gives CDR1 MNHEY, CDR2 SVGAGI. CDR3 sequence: CASSHTGTGINEQYF. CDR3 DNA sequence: TGTGCCAGCAGTCATACCGGGACAGGGATAAACGAGCAGTACTTC.

The CDR3 loop is CASGALGDTGELFF. The DNA of the CDR3 is TGCGCCAGCGGAGCTTTGGGAGACACCGGGGAGCTGTTTTTT. The rearrangement links TRBV5-1 to TRBJ2-2, with D tentatively TRBD2 (5 bases). CDR1 and CDR2 from the germline V gene are SGHRS and YFSETQ. The CDR3 is made up of 14 amino acids. V was shortened by 7 bases and J by 3 bases, with 13 bases between the two germline ends.

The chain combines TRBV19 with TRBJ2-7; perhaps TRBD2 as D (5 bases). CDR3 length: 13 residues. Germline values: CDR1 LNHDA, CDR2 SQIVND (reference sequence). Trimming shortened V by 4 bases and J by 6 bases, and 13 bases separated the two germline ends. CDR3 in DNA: TGTGCCAGTAGTACAGAGAGGGTCTCCGAGCAGTACTTC. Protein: CASSTERVSEQYF.

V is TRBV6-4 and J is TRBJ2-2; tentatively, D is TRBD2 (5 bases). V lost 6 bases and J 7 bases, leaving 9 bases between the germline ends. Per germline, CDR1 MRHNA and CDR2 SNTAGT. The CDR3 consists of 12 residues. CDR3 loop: CASSSTSGELFF. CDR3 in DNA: TGTGCCAGCAGCTCAACTAGCGGGGAGCTGTTTTTT.

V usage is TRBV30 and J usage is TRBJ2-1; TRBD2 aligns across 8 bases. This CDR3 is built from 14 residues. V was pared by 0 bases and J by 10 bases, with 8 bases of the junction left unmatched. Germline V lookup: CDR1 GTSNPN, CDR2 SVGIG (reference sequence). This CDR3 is CAWSVLAGPGEQFF. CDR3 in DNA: TGTGCCTGGAGTGTTCTAGCGGGCCCCGGAGAGCAGTTCTTC.

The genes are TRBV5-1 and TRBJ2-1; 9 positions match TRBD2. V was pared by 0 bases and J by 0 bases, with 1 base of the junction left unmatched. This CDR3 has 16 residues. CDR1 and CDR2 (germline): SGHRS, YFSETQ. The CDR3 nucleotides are TGCGCCAGCAGCTTGGTTAGCGGGAGCTCCTACAATGAGCAGTTCTTC. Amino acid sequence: CASSLVSGSSYNEQFF.

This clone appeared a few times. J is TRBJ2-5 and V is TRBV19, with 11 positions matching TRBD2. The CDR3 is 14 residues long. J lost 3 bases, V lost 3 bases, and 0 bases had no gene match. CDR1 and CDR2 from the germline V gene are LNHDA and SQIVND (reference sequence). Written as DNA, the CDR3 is TGTGCCAGTAGTATGGGACTAGCGGAAGAGACCCAGTACTTC. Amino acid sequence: CASSMGLAEETQYF.

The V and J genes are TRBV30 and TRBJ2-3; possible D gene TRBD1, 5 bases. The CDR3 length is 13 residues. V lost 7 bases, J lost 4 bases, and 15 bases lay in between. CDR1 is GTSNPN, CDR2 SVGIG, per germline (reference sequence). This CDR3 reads CASQGSPADTQYF. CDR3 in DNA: TGTGCCTCCCAGGGTTCCCCCGCAGATACGCAGTATTTT.

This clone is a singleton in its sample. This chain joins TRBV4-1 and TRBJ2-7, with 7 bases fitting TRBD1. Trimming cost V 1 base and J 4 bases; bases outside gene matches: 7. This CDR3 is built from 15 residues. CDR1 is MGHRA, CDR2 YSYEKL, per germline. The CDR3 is CASSQVRGLGYEQYF. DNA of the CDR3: TGCGCCAGCAGCCAAGTTAGGGGGCTCGGATACGAGCAGTACTTC.

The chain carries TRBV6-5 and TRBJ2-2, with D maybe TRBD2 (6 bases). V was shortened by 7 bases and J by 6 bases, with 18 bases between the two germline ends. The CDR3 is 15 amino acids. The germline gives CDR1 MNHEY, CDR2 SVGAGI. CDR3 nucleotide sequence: TGTGCCAGCACCCCCGGGACTGGGACGGCCGGGGAGCTGTTTTTT. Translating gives CASTPGTGTAGELFF.

The CDR3 sequence: CAWGRRTGGLNEQFF. CDR3 DNA sequence: TGTGCCTGGGGAAGGAGGACAGGGGGCTTGAATGAGCAGTTCTTC. The V gene is TRBV30, the J gene TRBJ2-1; the match to TRBD1 covers 11 bases. Germline V gene lookup returns CDR1 GTSNPN and CDR2 SVGIG (reference sequence). Losses at the gene ends were 5 bases for V and 7 bases for J; bases not matched to a gene: 10. The CDR3 is 15 amino acids.

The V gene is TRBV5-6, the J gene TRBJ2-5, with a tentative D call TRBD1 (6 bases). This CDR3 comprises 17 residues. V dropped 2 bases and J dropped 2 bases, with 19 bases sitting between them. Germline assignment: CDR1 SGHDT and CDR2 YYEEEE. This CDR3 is CASSFFAGVALQETQYF. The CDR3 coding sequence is TGTGCCAGCAGCTTTTTCGCAGGGGTTGCCTTACAAGAGACCCAGTACTTC.

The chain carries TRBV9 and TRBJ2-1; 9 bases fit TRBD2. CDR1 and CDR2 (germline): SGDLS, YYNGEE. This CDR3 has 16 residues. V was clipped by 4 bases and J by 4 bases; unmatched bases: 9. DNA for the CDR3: TGTGCCAGCAGCCCTCCCCGTAGCGGGAGTTACAATGAGCAGTTCTTC. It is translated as CASSPPRSGSYNEQFF.

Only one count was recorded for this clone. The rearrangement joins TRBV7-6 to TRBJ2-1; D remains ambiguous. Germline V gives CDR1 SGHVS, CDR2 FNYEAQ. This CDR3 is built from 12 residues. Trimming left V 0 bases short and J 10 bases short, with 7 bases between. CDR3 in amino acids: CASSLARREQFF. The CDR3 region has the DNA TGTGCCAGCAGCTTAGCGCGGCGGGAGCAGTTCTTC.

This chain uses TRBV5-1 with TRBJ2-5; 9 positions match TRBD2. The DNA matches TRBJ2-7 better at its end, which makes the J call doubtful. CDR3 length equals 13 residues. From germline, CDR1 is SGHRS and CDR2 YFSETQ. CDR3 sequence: CASKTSGTYEQYF. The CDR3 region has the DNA TGCGCCAGCAAGACTAGCGGTACCTACGAGCAGTACTTC.

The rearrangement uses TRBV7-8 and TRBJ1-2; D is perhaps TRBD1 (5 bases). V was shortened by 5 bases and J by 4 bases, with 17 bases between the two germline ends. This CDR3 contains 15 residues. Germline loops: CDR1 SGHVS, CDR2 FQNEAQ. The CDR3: CASSANLGVGYGYTF. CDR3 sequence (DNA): TGTGCCAGCAGCGCTAACCTAGGGGTCGGCTATGGCTACACCTTC.

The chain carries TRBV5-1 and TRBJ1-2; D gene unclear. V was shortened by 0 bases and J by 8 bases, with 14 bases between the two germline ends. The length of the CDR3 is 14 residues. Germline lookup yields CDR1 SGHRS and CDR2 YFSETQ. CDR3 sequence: CASSLDDGMGGYTF. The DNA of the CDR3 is TGCGCCAGCAGCTTGGACGACGGGATGGGGGGCTACACCTTC.

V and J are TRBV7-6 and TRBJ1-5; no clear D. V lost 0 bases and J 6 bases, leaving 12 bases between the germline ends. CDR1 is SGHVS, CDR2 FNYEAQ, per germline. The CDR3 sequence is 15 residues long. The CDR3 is CASSLARGIGQPQHF. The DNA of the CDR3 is TGTGCCAGCAGCTTAGCGCGAGGAATAGGTCAGCCCCAGCATTTT.

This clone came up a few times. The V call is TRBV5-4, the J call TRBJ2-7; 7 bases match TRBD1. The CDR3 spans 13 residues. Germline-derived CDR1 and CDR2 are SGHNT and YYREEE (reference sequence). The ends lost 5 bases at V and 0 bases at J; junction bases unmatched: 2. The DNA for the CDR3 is TGTGCCAGCAGTAGGGGGCGCTCCTACGAGCAGTACTTC. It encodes CASSRGRSYEQYF. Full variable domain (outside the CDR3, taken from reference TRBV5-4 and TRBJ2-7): ETGVTQSPTHLIKTRGQQVTLRCSSQSGHNTVSWYQQALGQGPQFIFQYYREEENGRGNFPPRFSGLQFPNYSSELNVNALELDDSALYLCASSRGRSYEQYFGPGTRLTVT.